These 18 T cell receptor beta chains originate from one sample sequenced in a study of blood T cells in healthy people across ages. Through a sample-barcoded 5' primer and a J-beta primer mix, a second PCR was run for roughly 7 to 12 cycles. TCRdb re-derived calls from the 5' RACE reads in MiXCR, one entry per CDR3 protein. The sample lists roughly 800,000 distinct CDR3 sequences, 58% occurring once. Sequencing was done on a sample of blood. The receptors come from a man aged 30 to 45 in good health.

The chain links TRBV20-1 to TRBJ2-7; a weak D match, TRBD1 (6 bases). CDR1 is DFQATT and CDR2 is SNEGSKA in the germline V gene (reference sequence). The length of the CDR3 is 13 residues. V gave up 5 bases and J gave up 3 bases, with 14 bases separating them. The CDR3 sequence is CSAGGGQYYEQYF. For the CDR3, the DNA is TGCAGTGCTGGAGGAGGACAGTACTACGAGCAGTACTTC.

The chain carries TRBV20-1 and TRBJ1-5, with no clear D. The CDR3 covers 12 residues. Germline CDR1 is DFQATT and CDR2 is SNEGSKA (reference sequence). Trimming left V 3 bases short and J 4 bases short, with 7 bases between. CDR3 amino acids: CSASGRNQPQHF. The CDR3, as DNA: TGCAGTGCTAGTGGTCGGAATCAGCCCCAGCATTTT.

As for this clonotype: This sequence may be a read error, since a much larger clone differs from it by one base. The J gene is TRBJ2-4, the V gene TRBV13; no clear D gene. CDR1 is PRHDT and CDR2 is FYEKMQ in the germline V gene (reference sequence). Trimming cost V 5 bases and J 13 bases, with 12 bases left between them. This CDR3 has 11 amino acids. The CDR3 DNA follows: TGTGCCAGCAGCGTACGCCAGGAGCAGTACTTC. It specifies CASSVRQEQYF.

As to this clonotype: A read error may account for a junction end that differs from germline. The rearrangement joins TRBV7-9 to TRBJ2-3, with TRBD1 identical over 7 bases. This CDR3 is built from 16 residues. The V gene's germline CDR1 is SEHNR and CDR2 FQNEAQ (reference sequence). CDR3: CTSSLTTGRETDTQYF. In DNA form, the CDR3 reads TGTACCAGCAGCTTAACGACAGGGCGTGAGACAGATACGCAGTATTTT.

The chain recombines TRBV6-2 or TRBV6-3 with TRBJ1-5; D is possibly TRBD1 (6 bases). The CDR3 spans 16 residues. Germline V CDR1 and CDR2: MNHEY, SVGEGT. Trimming shortened V by 4 bases and J by 4 bases, and 17 bases separated the two germline ends. The CDR3 loop is CASSFRPLTGNQPQHF. The CDR3 DNA sequence: TGTGCCAGCAGTTTCCGGCCCCTCACAGGGAATCAGCCCCAGCATTTT.

The chain employs TRBV29-1 and TRBJ2-5, with 9 bases that match TRBD2. Germline values: CDR1 SQVTM, CDR2 ANQGSEA. V trimming: 4 bases; J trimming: 5 bases; junction bases outside the gene matches: 14. The CDR3 spans 16 residues. The CDR3 coding sequence is TGCAGCGTTGTCCTATTGACTAGCGGCCGTGGGGAGACCCAGTACTTC. Translation gives CSVVLLTSGRGETQYF. Looking up the rest from reference TRBV29-1 and TRBJ2-5 gives the full variable domain: SAVISQKPSRDICQRGTSLTIQCQVDSQVTMMFWYRQQPGQSLTLIATANQGSEATYESGFVIDKFPISRPNLTFSTLTVSNMSPEDSSIYLCSVVLLTSGRGETQYFGPGTRLLVL.

The chain combines TRBV10-1 with TRBJ2-7, with a possible D match to TRBD2 (5 bases). The CDR3 has 14 residues. Trimming shortened V by 0 bases and J by 7 bases, and 13 bases separated the two germline ends. Germline values: CDR1 WNHNN, CDR2 SYGVQD (reference sequence). DNA of the CDR3: TGCGCCAGCAGTGAGTCGGGAGTTCGAGGGGAGCAGTACTTC. Amino acids: CASSESGVRGEQYF.

DNA for the CDR3: TGTGCCAGCACCCTTAGCGGGGGGCCCTACAATGAGCAGTTCTTC. Its translation is CASTLSGGPYNEQFF. The gene calls are TRBV12-3 or TRBV12-4 and TRBJ2-1, with TRBD2 matching over 10 bases. Trimming cost V 7 bases and J 2 bases; bases outside gene matches: 5. The CDR3 runs 15 residues.

This clonotype was seen a few times. V is TRBV29-1 and J is TRBJ1-2, with a tentative D call TRBD1 (5 bases). The V end lost 5 bases, the J end lost 4 bases, and 14 bases lay between the germline ends. This CDR3 comprises 13 residues. Germline V CDR1 and CDR2: SQVTM, ANQGSEA. CDR3 sequence: CSVPRQGFYGYTF. CDR3 sequence (DNA): TGCAGCGTTCCCCGTCAGGGCTTCTATGGCTACACCTTC.

The V and J genes are TRBV27 and TRBJ2-3, with D uncertain. This CDR3 region has 12 residues. Trimming cost V 7 bases and J 1 base, with 6 bases left between them. Germline CDR1 and CDR2: MNHEY and SMNVEV (reference sequence). The CDR3 bases are TGTGCCAGCAAACGGGGCACAGATACGCAGTATTTT. This sequence encodes CASKRGTDTQYF.

The chain's CDR3 is CASSYSTSATGGTQYF. For the CDR3, the DNA is TGTGCCAGCAGTTACTCAACTAGCGCCACAGGGGGGACCCAGTACTTC. The chain joins TRBV6-6 to TRBJ2-5; possible D gene TRBD1, 8 bases. The CDR3 sequence is 16 residues long. V gave up 0 bases and J gave up 7 bases, with 18 bases separating them. Germline CDR1 reads MNHNY; CDR2 reads SVGAGI (reference sequence).

About this clonotype: Germline and junction disagree at one end, which may indicate a read error. The V call is TRBV20-1, the J call TRBJ2-5; a possible D gene is TRBD2 (6 bases). Germline V gene lookup returns CDR1 DFQATT and CDR2 SNEGSKA (reference sequence). The CDR3 sequence is 15 residues long. This chain's CDR3 is CCASGGWRGQETQYF. The CDR3 DNA sequence: TGCTGTGCTAGTGGGGGTTGGCGGGGACAAGAGACCCAGTACTTC.

The V gene is TRBV29-1, the J gene TRBJ2-3, with no clear D. V gave up 4 bases and J gave up 4 bases, with 9 bases separating them. Germline CDR1 reads SQVTM; CDR2 reads ANQGSEA. CDR3 size: 12 residues. In nucleotides, the CDR3 is TGCAGCGTTGGGACCCTCTCAGATACGCAGTATTTT. Translating gives CSVGTLSDTQYF.

This chain uses TRBV24-1 with TRBJ2-4; 9 bases are a match to TRBD1. The better agreement between TRBJ2-7 and the DNA end casts doubt on the J call. The CDR3 totals 16 residues. CDR1 is KGHDR, CDR2 SFDVKD, per germline. CDR3 nucleotide sequence: TGTGCCACCAGTGATCCACACCGGACAGGGGACTACGAGCAGTACTTC. It codes for CATSDPHRTGDYEQYF.

J is TRBJ2-7 and V is TRBV13; maybe TRBD2 (6 bases). V was trimmed by 6 bases and J by 6 bases, leaving 15 bases between them. The V gene's germline CDR1 is PRHDT and CDR2 FYEKMQ (reference sequence). The CDR3 contains 13 residues. CDR3 bases: TGTGCCAGCAGGGGCTCTAGCGCTCTCGAGCAGTACTTC. It translates to CASRGSSALEQYF.

This chain links TRBV4-3 with TRBJ1-2, with D uncertain. Germline CDR1 is LGHNA and CDR2 is YSLEER. The CDR3 covers 13 residues. V lost 3 bases and J lost 5, with 10 bases in between. For the CDR3, the DNA is TGCGCCAGCAGCCAGACGGACGGGTATGGCTACACCTTC. Protein sequence: CASSQTDGYGYTF.

This clonotype was seen only once. The chain combines TRBV11-2 with TRBJ2-5; D remains ambiguous. The ends were cut back, 5 bases at V and 11 bases at J, with 24 bases in the middle. The CDR3 consists of 15 residues. The V gene's germline CDR1 is SGHAT and CDR2 FQNNGV. CDR3 sequence: CASSLSSFKGREQYF. In DNA, the CDR3 is TGTGCCAGCAGCCTATCCAGTTTCAAAGGACGAGAGCAGTACTTC.

This clonotype showed up just a few times. The chain employs TRBV3-1 and TRBJ2-7, with TRBD2 identical over 8 bases. Germline CDR1 LGHDT, CDR2 YNNKEL (reference sequence). The length of the CDR3 is 14 residues. Trimming at V came to 2 bases and at J to 4 bases, leaving 4 bases not matched to a gene. The CDR3 loop reads CASSQSGSHYEQYF. The CDR3 DNA reads as TGTGCCAGCAGCCAAAGCGGGAGCCATTACGAGCAGTACTTC.